This TCR beta chain originates from a study of blood T cells in healthy people across ages. Study-level results: The fall in TCR beta diversity per million T cells was roughly linear with age.

Worth noting for this clonotype: Its target is unknown.

A sample-barcoded 5' primer and a J-beta primer mix were used in a second PCR of roughly 6 to 12 cycles. The authors tagged each cDNA molecule using a template-switch adaptor with 12 random nucleotides. Samples each returned at least 2.5 million CDR3-containing paired-end reads. A single record per CDR3 protein comes from TCRdb applying MiXCR to the 5' RACE reads. Of some 1.5 million distinct CDR3 sequences in the sample, 28% were seen once. Around 10 milliliters of peripheral blood were drawn from each donor. Sequencing input: blood. The TCR comes from a woman aged 30 to 39 in good health.

The CDR3 nucleotides read TGCAGTGCTAGAGATCACACAGGGTCTTCTTACAATGAGCAGTTCTTC. This translates into CSARDHTGSSYNEQFF. The chain employs TRBV20-1 and TRBJ2-1; perhaps TRBD1 as D (6 bases). This CDR3 contains 16 residues. Trimming cost V 0 bases and J 4 bases, with 16 bases left between them. CDR1 DFQATT and CDR2 SNEGSKA come from the germline V gene (reference sequence).